Reported below is one T cell receptor (beta chain). This sample stems from a study of OX40 agonist ivuxolimab in advanced cancers. Looking at the study overall: People who had prior anti-PD-1, anti-PD-L1 or anti-CTLA-4 therapy could take part, and around 43% had some.

The data were produced by immunoSEQ multiplex PCR, yet TCRdb's version contains in-frame clones alone and is incomplete. The table includes around 17,000 clones, over 75% detected once. The sequences come from CD4+ or CD8+ T cells sorted from blood, collected in a trial of the OX40 agonist ivuxolimab. This TCR came from an adult with an advanced solid tumor such as melanoma, head and neck, liver or kidney cancer.

In nucleotides, the CDR3 is TGCAGCGTTGAGGGACCTCCCCCAGGGGCGTTCTTC. Translating it yields CSVEGPPPGAFF. The chain is built from TRBV29-1 and TRBJ2-1; D possibly corresponds to TRBD1 (6 bases). With 3 bases removed from V and 15 bases from J, the gap between germline ends came to 18 bases. From germline, CDR1 is SQVTM and CDR2 ANQGSEA. The CDR3 extends over 12 amino acids.